A single sample is the source of the 2 T cell receptor beta chains below, sequenced in a study of radiation and T cells in renal cell carcinoma. As for time point: blood 2 weeks post-SBRT. This sample's treatment: 15 Gy SBRT to primary tumor, nephrectomy 4 weeks later. Repertoires were generated with immunoSEQ multiplex PCR, while TCRdb's copy carries only in-frame clones and drops some. Of roughly 75,000 clones listed, around 76% are singletons. Sample: blood, taken from a patient whose treatment included radiotherapy and nephrectomy. The receptor set was obtained from a man in his 60s with renal cell carcinoma.

The chain uses TRBV29-1 and TRBJ2-2; D may be TRBD2 (5 bases). Germline V gene lookup returns CDR1 SQVTM and CDR2 ANQGSEA. The V end lost 5 bases, the J end lost 1 base, and 14 bases lay between the germline ends. The CDR3 spans 15 residues. As DNA, the CDR3 is TGCAGCGTTAGTATGAGCGGAATGAACACCGGGGAGCTGTTTTTT. Protein product: CSVSMSGMNTGELFF.

The J gene is TRBJ2-2, the V gene TRBV2; no clear D gene. CDR1 is SNHLY, CDR2 FYNNEI, per germline. The CDR3 totals 12 residues. Trimming removed 7 bases at V and 3 bases at J, with 6 bases between. CDR3 residues: CASKEDTGELFF. As DNA, the CDR3 is TGTGCCAGCAAAGAGGACACCGGGGAGCTGTTTTTT.